Given below is one T cell receptor beta chain in context. There are 13 residues in the CDR3. The germline V gene has CDR1 SNHLY and CDR2 FYNNEI. The ends were cut back, 6 bases at V and 2 bases at J, with 9 bases in the middle. This specimen belongs to a study of shared clonotypes between healthy human individuals. How the authors handled the data: As immunoSEQ supplied junction-only sequences (without quality scores), filtering differed. TCRdb keeps only in-frame clones here, not all; method: immunoSEQ multiplex PCR. V, J and clone size were drawn from that table, and D and trimming were deduced from the DNA. The table records about 1.5 million clones, around 98% of them present only once.

The sequencing input was naive CD4+ T cells sorted from blood. The subset here: CD45RA+ positively selected. The receptor was derived from a man in his thirties or forties in good health. The chain has TRBV2 and TRBJ2-3, with D possibly TRBD2 on 5 matching bases. In DNA form, the CDR3 reads TGTGCCAGCAGACTAGAAATCACAGATACGCAGTATTTT. It encodes CASRLEITDTQYF.